One sample yielded the 7 T cell receptor beta chains listed below, sequenced in a study of T cells expressing NK-cell markers. Reprocessing the 5' RACE reads, TCRdb reports a single entry for every CDR3 protein and omits DNA. The data include a few hundred thousand distinct CDR3 sequences; the top ten clones carry around 0.4%. The sequenced sample was blood T cells: a sorted CD56 or NKG2C T cell subset, CD4+ or CD8+ T cells, or bulk PBMC T cells (not recorded which). The source of these receptors is a man aged 18 to 30 in good health.

The chain links TRBV20-1 to TRBJ1-3; with no DNA, the TCRdb D assignment of TRBD1 cannot be verified. The CDR3 runs to 16 residues. Per germline, CDR1 DFQATT and CDR2 SNEGSKA (reference sequence). CDR3 protein: CSARDRVPTSGNTIYF.

V is TRBV12-3 or TRBV12-4 and J is TRBJ2-3. CDR3 length: 12 residues. CDR3 amino acids: CATGGSTDTQYF.

This chain connects TRBV4-3 to TRBJ2-3; TCRdb calls TRBD2, which cannot be checked without DNA. The CDR3 runs to 14 residues. From germline, CDR1 is LGHNA and CDR2 YSLEER. The CDR3 sequence is CASSQGLGADTQYF.

This chain joins TRBV14 and TRBJ2-2. The V gene's germline CDR1 is SGHDN and CDR2 FVKESK. The CDR3 runs to 13 residues. The CDR3 is CASSPHLTGELFF.

The CDR3 here is CASSFRRDRGGYTF. The chain is built from TRBV12-3 or TRBV12-4 and TRBJ1-2; the TRBD1 assignment by TCRdb is unverifiable without DNA. CDR3 size: 14 residues.

The genes are TRBV20-1 and TRBJ2-2; the D call from TCRdb, TRBD1, cannot be confirmed without DNA. The germline V gene has CDR1 DFQATT and CDR2 SNEGSKA (reference sequence). This CDR3 has 13 residues. CDR3 in amino acids: CSAIYIGAGELFF.

The rearrangement links TRBV12-3 or TRBV12-4 to TRBJ2-1; TCRdb returns TRBD1, unconfirmable since there is no DNA. The CDR3 consists of 14 residues. CDR3 sequence: CASKNGDAANEQFF.